A single sample is the source of the 28 T cell receptor beta chains below, sequenced in a study of T-cell memory formation after mild COVID-19. TCRdb itself ran the 5' RACE reads through MiXCR, one entry per CDR3 protein. The table lists hundreds of thousands of distinct CDR3 sequences, 20% to 30% of them singletons. The sequencing input was PBMCs or a T cell subset sorted from them (not recorded which). The origin of the receptors is an adult woman who had mild COVID-19 (a few samples of this study predate the infection). Cell type and time point are not known.

This clonotype was picked up a small number of times. The chain couples TRBV20-1 to TRBJ2-1, with D possibly being TRBD1 (8 bases). The CDR3 contains 15 residues. Per the germline V gene, CDR1 is DFQATT and CDR2 is SNEGSKA (reference sequence). Trimming removed 6 bases from V and 6 bases from J, with 21 bases in between. The CDR3 coding sequence is TGCAGTGCCAAAGGGAGGGCAGGGGGCGTCAATGAGCAGTTCTTC. Residues: CSAKGRAGGVNEQFF.

The chain links TRBV20-1 to TRBJ1-1; D not certain. Trimming took off 3 bases at V and 1 base at J, with 15 bases between the two ends. Germline V lookup: CDR1 DFQATT, CDR2 SNEGSKA (reference sequence). The CDR3 is 15 residues long. The DNA of the CDR3 is TGCAGTGCTAGGAAGCAGAACGGTGGGAACACTGAAGCTTTCTTT. Translated: CSARKQNGGNTEAFF.

There are a few counts of this clonotype. The V and J genes are TRBV29-1 and TRBJ1-3; D remains unclear. Trimming cost V 6 bases and J 0 bases, with 6 bases left between them. This CDR3 region has 12 residues. From germline, CDR1 is SQVTM and CDR2 ANQGSEA. The CDR3 DNA is TGCAGCGTAAGGGCCTCTGGAAACACCATATATTTT. This sequence encodes CSVRASGNTIYF.

The chain links TRBV11-2 to TRBJ2-1; D assignment may be TRBD1 or TRBD2 (5 bases each). Per germline, CDR1 SGHAT and CDR2 FQNNGV. Trimming shortened V by 4 bases and J by 13 bases, and 11 bases separated the two germline ends. The CDR3 has 11 amino acids. Here the CDR3 reads CASSSWDLQFF. The CDR3 region has the DNA TGTGCCAGCAGCTCCTGGGACCTCCAGTTCTTC. Full variable domain (missing parts from reference TRBV11-2 and TRBJ2-1): EAGVAQSPRYKIIEKRQSVAFWCNPISGHATLYWYQQILGQGPKLLIQFQNNGVVDDSQLPKDRFSAERLKGVDSTLKIQPAKLEDSAVYLCASSSWDLQFFGPGTRLTVL.

The chain recombines TRBV9 with TRBJ2-5; 9 positions match TRBD2. This CDR3 comprises 18 residues. After removal of 0 bases from V and 1 base from J, the junction contained 10 bases not matched to a gene. CDR1 is SGDLS, CDR2 YYNGEE, per germline. This CDR3 is CASSVGIIAGDTQETQYF. CDR3 DNA: TGTGCCAGCAGCGTAGGGATCATAGCGGGAGACACCCAAGAGACCCAGTACTTC.

The chain carries TRBV5-8 and TRBJ2-1, with D maybe TRBD1 (6 bases). Deletions cut 3 bases from V and 0 bases from J, with 10 bases between. The germline CDR1 and CDR2 sequences are SGHTS and YDEGEE. This CDR3 contains 15 residues. The chain's CDR3 is CASSSTGYSYNEQFF. CDR3 coding DNA: TGTGCCAGCAGCTCCACAGGGTACTCCTACAATGAGCAGTTCTTC.

V gene TRBV10-3 combines with J gene TRBJ2-7; 7 bases fit TRBD2. Losses at the gene ends were 10 bases for V and 6 bases for J; bases not matched to a gene: 18. The CDR3 spans 15 residues. CDR1 ENHRY and CDR2 SYGVKD come from the germline V gene. The CDR3 sequence is CATLIGGRVSGEQYF. The CDR3 coding sequence is TGTGCCACCCTCATTGGCGGGAGAGTATCTGGCGAGCAGTACTTC.

The table lists this clonotype with many counts. One junction end disagrees with the germline gene, perhaps due to a read error. CDR3 bases: TGTGCCAGCAGCCTAACCATGAACACTGAAGCTTTCTTT. This sequence encodes CASSLTMNTEAFF. V is TRBV7-3 and J is TRBJ1-1; D not certain. The germline V gene has CDR1 SGHTA and CDR2 FQGTGA. The CDR3 has 13 residues. The full variable domain, completed using reference TRBV7-3 and TRBJ1-1, is GAGVSQTPSNKVTEKGKYVELRCDPISGHTALYWYRQSLGQGPEFLIYFQGTGAADDSGLPNDRFFAVRPEGSVSTLKIQRTERGDSAVYLCASSLTMNTEAFFGQGTRLTVV.

The chain joins TRBV20-1 to TRBJ1-1; possible D gene TRBD1, 5 bases. Germline V gene lookup returns CDR1 DFQATT and CDR2 SNEGSKA (reference sequence). The CDR3 loop spans 15 amino acids. The V end lost 3 bases, the J end lost 3 bases, and 17 bases lay between the germline ends. The CDR3, as DNA: TGCAGTGCTAGGTCAGGGCAAGGAGAGGACACTGAAGCTTTCTTT. This sequence encodes CSARSGQGEDTEAFF.

In its sample, this clonotype was seen a few times. The rearrangement uses TRBV7-9 and TRBJ2-7; 10 positions match TRBD1. Trimming removed 2 bases from V and 10 bases from J; junction bases left unmatched: 11. Germline V CDR1 and CDR2: SEHNR, FQNEAQ (reference sequence). CDR3 length equals 15 residues. Written as DNA, the CDR3 is TGTGCCAGCAGCTTAACCTCGGGACAGGGGATAGAACAGTACTTC. Translating it yields CASSLTSGQGIEQYF.

V gene TRBV30 combines with J gene TRBJ1-5; D uncertain. CDR1 is GTSNPN, CDR2 SVGIG, per germline (reference sequence). V lost 2 bases and J 2 bases, leaving 10 bases between the germline ends. The CDR3 is 14 residues long. This chain's CDR3 is CAWSRSLGNQPQHF. Here the CDR3 DNA reads TGTGCCTGGAGTCGCAGTCTGGGCAATCAGCCCCAGCATTTT.

This clonotype was seen only a few times. The chain carries TRBV19 and TRBJ2-5; 14 bases match TRBD2. The CDR3 covers 16 residues. With 4 bases clipped from V and 4 bases from J, the junction kept 5 bases outside the gene matches. Germline lookup yields CDR1 LNHDA and CDR2 SQIVND (reference sequence). The CDR3 is CASSTWTSGRRETQYF. CDR3 DNA sequence: TGTGCCAGTAGTACTTGGACTAGCGGGAGGCGAGAGACCCAGTACTTC.

This clonotype was seen ten or more times. This chain connects TRBV6-2 or TRBV6-3 to TRBJ2-5; D remains ambiguous. The CDR3 covers 15 residues. Trimming shortened V by 6 bases and J by 4 bases, and 18 bases separated the two germline ends. Germline lookup yields CDR1 MNHEY and CDR2 SVGEGT. The CDR3 region has the DNA TGTGCCAGCAGCCCCGACTTTAAGAGGACAGAGACCCAGTACTTC. Translation: CASSPDFKRTETQYF.

This clonotype has more than one count but fewer than ten. The chain has TRBV6-2 or TRBV6-3 and TRBJ2-3; 11 bases fit TRBD1. The ends lost 6 bases at V and 3 bases at J; junction bases unmatched: 5. Germline V gene data show CDR1 as MNHEY and CDR2 as SVGEGT. The CDR3 consists of 15 residues. DNA of the CDR3: TGTGCCAGCAGGGAAGGACAGGGGGCAACAGATACGCAGTATTTT. Protein product: CASREGQGATDTQYF.

This clonotype has only a few counts. The chain joins TRBV5-1 to TRBJ2-7; 10 nucleotides agree with TRBD2. This CDR3 contains 15 residues. Trimming cost V 5 bases and J 3 bases; bases outside gene matches: 8. Looked up from germline, CDR1 is SGHRS and CDR2 is YFSETQ. CDR3 bases: TGCGCCAGCAGAGCTAGCGGGAGTGGTTTCTACGAGCAGTACTTC. Translation: CASRASGSGFYEQYF.

The chain is built from TRBV7-2 and TRBJ2-5; D gene unclear. The CDR3 is 12 amino acids. Trimming removed 2 bases at V and 11 bases at J, with 12 bases between. The germline gives CDR1 SGHTA, CDR2 FQGNSA. CDR3 DNA sequence: TGTGCCAGCAGCTTAAGCTCTCGGGCGCAGTACTTC. Translation gives CASSLSSRAQYF.

The chain carries TRBV7-2 and TRBJ1-1; D ambiguous. CDR1 and CDR2 from the germline V gene are SGHTA and FQGNSA. Trimming removed 1 base at V and 1 base at J, with 7 bases between. The CDR3 is made up of 14 amino acids. CDR3 region: CASSLEGPNTEAFF. The DNA for the CDR3 is TGTGCCAGCAGCTTAGAAGGGCCGAACACTGAAGCTTTCTTT. Drawing the rest from reference TRBV7-2 and TRBJ1-1, the complete variable domain is GAGVSQSPSNKVTEKGKDVELRCDPISGHTALYWYRQSLGQGLEFLIYFQGNSAPDKSGLPSDRFSAERTGGSVSTLTIQRTQQEDSAVYLCASSLEGPNTEAFFGQGTRLTVV.

This clonotype was counted between two and nine times. The chain has TRBV12-3 or TRBV12-4 and TRBJ2-3, with 14 bases matching TRBD2. CDR3 size: 15 residues. V gave up 6 bases and J gave up 5 bases; unmatched junction bases: 4. The CDR3 sequence is CASSPTSGGGDTQYF. CDR3 DNA: TGTGCCAGCAGCCCGACTAGCGGGGGGGGAGATACGCAGTATTTT.

This clonotype was detected only a few times. The chain links TRBV6-6 to TRBJ2-5, with D possibly being TRBD2 (5 bases). The CDR3 loop spans 15 amino acids. Looked up from germline, CDR1 is MNHNY and CDR2 is SVGAGI (reference sequence). Trimming shortened V by 6 bases and J by 4 bases, and 18 bases separated the two germline ends. CDR3 in amino acids: CASSSTPGMGETQYF. CDR3 sequence (DNA): TGTGCCAGCAGCTCGACCCCGGGGATGGGAGAGACCCAGTACTTC.

The chain carries TRBV12-3 or TRBV12-4 and TRBJ2-3; a possible D gene is TRBD1 (5 bases). This CDR3 is 15 amino acids long. The V gene lost 2 bases and the J gene lost 3 bases, with 12 bases spanning the gap. The CDR3 sequence is CASSLYQGTTDTQYF. CDR3 DNA: TGTGCCAGCAGTTTATACCAGGGAACTACAGATACGCAGTATTTT.

This chain links TRBV15 with TRBJ2-1; D is undetermined. This CDR3 region has 16 residues. V lost 0 bases and J lost 4, with 13 bases in between. In germline, CDR1 is LNHNV, CDR2 YYDKDF (reference sequence). The CDR3 sequence is CATSRDRYSNYNEQFF. The CDR3 DNA follows: TGTGCCACCAGCAGAGACAGGTACTCCAATTACAATGAGCAGTTCTTC.

The gene calls are TRBV29-1 and TRBJ2-3, with a possible D match to TRBD1 (6 bases). This CDR3 region has 13 residues. Per germline, CDR1 SQVTM and CDR2 ANQGSEA. V lost 2 bases, J lost 5 bases, and 11 bases lay in between. The CDR3 nucleotides are TGCAGCGTTGAAACAGGGTTGGGAGATACGCAGTATTTT. Protein: CSVETGLGDTQYF.

The V call is TRBV2, the J call TRBJ2-4; TRBD1 agrees at 11 bases. Germline V gene lookup returns CDR1 SNHLY and CDR2 FYNNEI. V trimming: 5 bases; J trimming: 3 bases; junction bases outside the gene matches: 12. The CDR3 sequence is 18 residues long. CDR3 amino acids: CASSPRTGGGVGKNIQYF. Here the CDR3 DNA reads TGTGCCAGCAGTCCTCGGACAGGGGGCGGTGTAGGCAAAAACATTCAGTACTTC.

This clonotype was counted between two and nine times. The chain couples TRBV7-9 to TRBJ2-5, with D tentatively TRBD1 (5 bases). The CDR3 totals 15 residues. V lost 0 bases and J lost 2, with 10 bases in between. Germline V gives CDR1 SEHNR, CDR2 FQNEAQ (reference sequence). The CDR3 nucleotides are TGTGCCAGCAGCTTAGCGGAGACAGTACAAGAGACCCAGTACTTC. Its protein is CASSLAETVQETQYF.

V and J are TRBV20-1 and TRBJ2-1, with D possibly TRBD2 on 6 matching bases. Germline CDR1 DFQATT, CDR2 SNEGSKA (reference sequence). The V end lost 1 base, the J end lost 0 bases, and 13 bases lay between the germline ends. The CDR3 is made up of 16 amino acids. The CDR3 region is CSARVRDGGSYNEQFF. In nucleotides, the CDR3 is TGCAGTGCTAGAGTCCGGGACGGGGGCTCCTACAATGAGCAGTTCTTC.

This clonotype was found many times. This rearrangement joins TRBV5-6 to TRBJ2-7; 8 nucleotides line up with TRBD1. After removal of 2 bases from V and 0 bases from J, the junction contained 4 bases not matched to a gene. The CDR3 contains 15 residues. Germline assignment: CDR1 SGHDT and CDR2 YYEEEE. The CDR3 DNA reads as TGTGCCAGCAGCTTATTGGGACAGGCCTCCTACGAGCAGTACTTC. Amino acid sequence: CASSLLGQASYEQYF. Supplemented by reference TRBV5-6 and TRBJ2-7, the full variable domain reads DAGVTQSPTHLIKTRGQQVTLRCSPKSGHDTVSWYQQALGQGPQFIFQYYEEEERQRGNFPDRFSGHQFPNYSSELNVNALLLGDSALYLCASSLLGQASYEQYFGPGTRLTVT.

DNA for the CDR3: TGCAGTGCTAGAGTGTTTCAACAGGGGCCTCTAGGAGAGACCCAGTACTTC. Protein sequence: CSARVFQQGPLGETQYF. The chain combines TRBV20-1 with TRBJ2-5; 7 bases match TRBD1. V lost 1 base to trimming and J lost 4 bases; unmatched junction nucleotides: 15. From germline, CDR1 is DFQATT and CDR2 SNEGSKA (reference sequence). The CDR3 totals 17 residues.

The chain joins TRBV19 to TRBJ2-1; 10 bases align to TRBD2. Unmatched junction bases numbered 7, after V lost 1 base and J lost 7 bases. CDR3 size: 16 residues. Germline values: CDR1 LNHDA, CDR2 SQIVND (reference sequence). The CDR3 loop is CASSIGSSGGWNEQFF. CDR3 DNA: TGTGCCAGTAGTATAGGCTCTAGCGGGGGTTGGAATGAGCAGTTCTTC.